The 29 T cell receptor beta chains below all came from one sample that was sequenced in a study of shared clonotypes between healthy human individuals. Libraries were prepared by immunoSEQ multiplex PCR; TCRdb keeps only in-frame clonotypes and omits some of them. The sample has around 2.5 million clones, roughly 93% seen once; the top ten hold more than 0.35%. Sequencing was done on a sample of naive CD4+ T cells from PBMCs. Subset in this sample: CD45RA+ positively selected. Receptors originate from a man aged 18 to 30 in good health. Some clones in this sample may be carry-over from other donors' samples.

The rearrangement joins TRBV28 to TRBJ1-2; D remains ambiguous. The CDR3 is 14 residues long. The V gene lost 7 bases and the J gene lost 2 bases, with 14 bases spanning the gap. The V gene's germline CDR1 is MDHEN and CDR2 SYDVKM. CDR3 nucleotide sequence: TGTGCCAGCACGGACTACCGGGTAAACTATGGCTACACCTTC. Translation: CASTDYRVNYGYTF.

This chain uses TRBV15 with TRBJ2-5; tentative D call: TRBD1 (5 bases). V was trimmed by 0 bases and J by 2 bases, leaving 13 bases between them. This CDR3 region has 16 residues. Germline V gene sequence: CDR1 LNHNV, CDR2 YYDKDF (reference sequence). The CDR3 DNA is TGTGCCACCAGCAGAGATAGGACAAGGATTCAAGAGACCCAGTACTTC. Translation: CATSRDRTRIQETQYF.

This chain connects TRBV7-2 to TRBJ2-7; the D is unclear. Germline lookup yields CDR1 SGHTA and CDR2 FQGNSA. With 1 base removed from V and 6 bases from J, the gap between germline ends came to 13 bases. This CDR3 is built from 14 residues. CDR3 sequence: CASSLDHQPSEQYF. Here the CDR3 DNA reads TGTGCCAGCAGCTTAGACCACCAACCCAGCGAGCAGTACTTC. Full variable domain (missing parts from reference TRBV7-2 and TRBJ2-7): GAGVSQSPSNKVTEKGKDVELRCDPISGHTALYWYRQSLGQGLEFLIYFQGNSAPDKSGLPSDRFSAERTGGSVSTLTIQRTQQEDSAVYLCASSLDHQPSEQYFGPGTRLTVT.

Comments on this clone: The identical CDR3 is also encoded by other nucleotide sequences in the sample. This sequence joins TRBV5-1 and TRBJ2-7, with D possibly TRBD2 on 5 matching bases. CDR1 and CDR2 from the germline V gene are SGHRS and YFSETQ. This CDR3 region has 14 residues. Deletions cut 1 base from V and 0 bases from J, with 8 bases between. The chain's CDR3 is CASSLSGNSYEQYF. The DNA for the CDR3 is TGCGCCAGCAGCTTGTCGGGGAACTCCTACGAGCAGTACTTC.

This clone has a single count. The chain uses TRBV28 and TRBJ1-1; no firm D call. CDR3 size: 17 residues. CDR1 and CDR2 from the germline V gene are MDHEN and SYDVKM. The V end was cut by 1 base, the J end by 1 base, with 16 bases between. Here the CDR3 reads CASSLFFGSRGNTEAFF. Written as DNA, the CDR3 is TGTGCCAGCAGTTTATTTTTCGGCTCACGGGGGAACACTGAAGCTTTCTTT.

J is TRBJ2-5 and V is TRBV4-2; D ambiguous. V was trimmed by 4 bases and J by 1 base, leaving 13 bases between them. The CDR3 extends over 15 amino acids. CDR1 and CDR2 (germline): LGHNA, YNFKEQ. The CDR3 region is CASSPQKITQETQYF. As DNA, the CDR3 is TGTGCCAGCAGCCCGCAAAAAATCACCCAAGAGACCCAGTACTTC.

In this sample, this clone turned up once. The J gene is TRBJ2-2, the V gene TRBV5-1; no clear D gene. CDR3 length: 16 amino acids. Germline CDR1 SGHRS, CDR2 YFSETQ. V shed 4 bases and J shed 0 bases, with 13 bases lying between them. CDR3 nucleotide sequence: TGCGCCAGCAGCCCAGATCCTATCGCGAACACCGGGGAGCTGTTTTTT. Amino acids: CASSPDPIANTGELFF.

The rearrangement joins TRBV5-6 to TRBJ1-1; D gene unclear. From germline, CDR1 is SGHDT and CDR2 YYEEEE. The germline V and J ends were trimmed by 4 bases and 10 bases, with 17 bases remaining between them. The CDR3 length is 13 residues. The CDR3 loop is CASSPGRSRGAFF. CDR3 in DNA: TGTGCCAGCAGCCCAGGACGGTCTAGAGGAGCTTTCTTT.

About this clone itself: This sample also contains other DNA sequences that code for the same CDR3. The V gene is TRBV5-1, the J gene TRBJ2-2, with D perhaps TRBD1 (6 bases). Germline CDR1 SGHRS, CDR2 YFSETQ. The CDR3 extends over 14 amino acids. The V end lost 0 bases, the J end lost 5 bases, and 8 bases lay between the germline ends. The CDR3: CASSLAGATGELFF. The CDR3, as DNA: TGCGCCAGCAGCTTGGCAGGGGCAACCGGGGAGCTGTTTTTT. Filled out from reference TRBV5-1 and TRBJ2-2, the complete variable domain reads KAGVTQTPRYLIKTRGQQVTLSCSPISGHRSVSWYQQTPGQGLQFLFEYFSETQRNKGNFPGRFSGRQFSNSRSEMNVSTLELGDSALYLCASSLAGATGELFFGEGSRLTVL.

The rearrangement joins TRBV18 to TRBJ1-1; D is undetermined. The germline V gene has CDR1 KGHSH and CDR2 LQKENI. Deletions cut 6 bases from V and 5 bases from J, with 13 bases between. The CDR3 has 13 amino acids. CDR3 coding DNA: TGTGCCAGCTCCCCGCAGGAACGGACTGAAGCTTTCTTT. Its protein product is CASSPQERTEAFF.

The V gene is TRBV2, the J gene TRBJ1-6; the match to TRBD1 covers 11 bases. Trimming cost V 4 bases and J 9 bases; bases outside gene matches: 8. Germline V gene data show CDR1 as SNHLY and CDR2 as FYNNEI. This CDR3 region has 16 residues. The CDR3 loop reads CASSGETGTGGSPLHF. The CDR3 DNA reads TGTGCCAGCAGTGGTGAGACCGGGACAGGGGGTTCACCCCTCCACTTT. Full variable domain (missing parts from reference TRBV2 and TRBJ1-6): EPEVTQTPSHQVTQMGQEVILRCVPISNHLYFYWYRQILGQKVEFLVSFYNNEISEKSEIFDDQFSVERPDGSNFTLKIRSTKLEDSAMYFCASSGETGTGGSPLHFGNGTRLTVT.

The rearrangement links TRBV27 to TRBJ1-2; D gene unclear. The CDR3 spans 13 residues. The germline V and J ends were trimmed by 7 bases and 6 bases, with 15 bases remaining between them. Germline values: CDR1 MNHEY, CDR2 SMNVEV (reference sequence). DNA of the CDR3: TGTGCCAGCAAAGTGGGCCCCGGAGATGGCTACACCTTC. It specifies CASKVGPGDGYTF.

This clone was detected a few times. The CDR3 reads CASSQDRGRDGYTF. DNA of the CDR3: TGTGCCAGCAGCCAAGACAGGGGGCGAGATGGCTACACCTTC. The rearrangement links TRBV7-2 to TRBJ1-2; the match to TRBD1 covers 10 bases. The CDR3 is 14 residues long. Trimming took 5 bases from V and 6 from J; bases not matched to a gene: 6. Germline V gene lookup returns CDR1 SGHTA and CDR2 FQGNSA.

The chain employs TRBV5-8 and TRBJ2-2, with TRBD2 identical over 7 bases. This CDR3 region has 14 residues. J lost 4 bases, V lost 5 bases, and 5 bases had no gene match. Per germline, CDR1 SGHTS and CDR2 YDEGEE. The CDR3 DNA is TGTGCCAGCAGGGCCGGGACTATCACCGGGGAGCTGTTTTTT. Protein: CASRAGTITGELFF.

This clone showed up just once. CDR3 amino acids: CASSLAGGPAGELFF. The CDR3 coding sequence is TGTGCCAGCAGCTTAGCGGGAGGGCCGGCCGGGGAGCTGTTTTTT. The chain joins TRBV7-9 to TRBJ2-2; 7 bases match TRBD2. The ends lost 0 bases at V and 6 bases at J; junction bases unmatched: 4. This CDR3 has 15 residues. In germline, CDR1 is SEHNR, CDR2 FQNEAQ (reference sequence).

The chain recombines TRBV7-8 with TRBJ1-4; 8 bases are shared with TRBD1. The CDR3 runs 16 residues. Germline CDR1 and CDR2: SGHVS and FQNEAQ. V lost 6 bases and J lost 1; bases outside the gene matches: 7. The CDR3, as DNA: TGTGCCAGCAGGCGGACAGGGTTAGGAACTAATGAAAAACTGTTTTTT. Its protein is CASRRTGLGTNEKLFF.

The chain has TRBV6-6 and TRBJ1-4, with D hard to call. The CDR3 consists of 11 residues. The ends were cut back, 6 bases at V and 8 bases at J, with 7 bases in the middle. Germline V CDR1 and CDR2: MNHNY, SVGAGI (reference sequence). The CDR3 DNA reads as TGTGCCAGCAGCGAGTTGGAAAAACTGTTTTTT. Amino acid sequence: CASSELEKLFF.

CDR3 amino acids: CASSLVFWGSSGNTIYF. The CDR3 nucleotides are TGTGCCAGCAGCTTAGTTTTCTGGGGCAGCTCTGGAAACACCATATATTTT. The chain combines TRBV7-2 with TRBJ1-3, with D maybe TRBD1 (5 bases). The V end was cut by 1 base, the J end by 0 bases, with 13 bases between. Germline CDR1 reads SGHTA; CDR2 reads FQGNSA. The CDR3 consists of 17 residues.

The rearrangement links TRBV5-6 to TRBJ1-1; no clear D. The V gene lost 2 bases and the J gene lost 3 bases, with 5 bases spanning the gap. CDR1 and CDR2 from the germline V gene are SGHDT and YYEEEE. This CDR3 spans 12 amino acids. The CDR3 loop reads CASSFFDTEAFF. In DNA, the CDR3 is TGTGCCAGCAGCTTCTTCGACACTGAAGCTTTCTTT.

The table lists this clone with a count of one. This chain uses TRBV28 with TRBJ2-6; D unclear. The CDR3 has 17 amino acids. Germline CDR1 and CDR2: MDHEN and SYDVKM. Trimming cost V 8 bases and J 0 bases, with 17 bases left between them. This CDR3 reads CASEQTQFLSGANVLTF. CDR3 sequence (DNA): TGTGCCAGCGAACAGACACAATTCCTCTCTGGGGCCAACGTCCTGACTTTC.

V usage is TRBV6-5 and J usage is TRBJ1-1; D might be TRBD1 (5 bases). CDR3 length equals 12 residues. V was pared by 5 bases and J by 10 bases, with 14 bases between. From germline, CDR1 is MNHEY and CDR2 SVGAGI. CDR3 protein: CASSPLAGGAFF. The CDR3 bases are TGTGCCAGCAGTCCACTGGCGGGGGGAGCTTTCTTT.

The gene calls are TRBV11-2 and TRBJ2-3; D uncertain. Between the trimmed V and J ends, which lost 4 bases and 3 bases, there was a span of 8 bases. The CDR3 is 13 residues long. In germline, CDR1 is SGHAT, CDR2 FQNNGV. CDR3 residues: CASSSTFTDTQYF. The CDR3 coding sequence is TGTGCCAGCAGCTCGACCTTTACAGATACGCAGTATTTT.

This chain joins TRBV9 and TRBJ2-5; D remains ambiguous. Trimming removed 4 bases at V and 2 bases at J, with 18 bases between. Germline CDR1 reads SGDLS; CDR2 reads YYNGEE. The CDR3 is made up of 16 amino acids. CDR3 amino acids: CASSPSIGPAQETQYF. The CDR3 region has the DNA TGTGCCAGCAGCCCGAGTATAGGGCCCGCTCAAGAGACCCAGTACTTC.

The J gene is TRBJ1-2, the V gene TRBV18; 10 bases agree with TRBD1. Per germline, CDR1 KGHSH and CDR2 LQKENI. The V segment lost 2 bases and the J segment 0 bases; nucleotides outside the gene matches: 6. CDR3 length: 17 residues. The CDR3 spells CASSPTGTGASNYGYTF. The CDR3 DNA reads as TGTGCCAGCTCACCAACCGGGACAGGGGCCTCTAACTATGGCTACACCTTC.

CDR3 protein: CASLETGKEQYF. CDR3 nucleotide sequence: TGTGCCAGCCTTGAAACAGGGAAAGAGCAGTACTTC. The chain is built from TRBV28 and TRBJ2-7, with D perhaps matching TRBD1 (6 bases). Trimming shortened V by 8 bases and J by 7 bases, and 15 bases separated the two germline ends. Germline CDR1 is MDHEN and CDR2 is SYDVKM. The CDR3 has 12 residues.

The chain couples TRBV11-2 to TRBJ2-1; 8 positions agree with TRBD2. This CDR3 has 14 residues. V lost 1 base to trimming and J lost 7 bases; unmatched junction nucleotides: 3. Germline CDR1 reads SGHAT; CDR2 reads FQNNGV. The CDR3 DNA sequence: TGTGCCAGCAGCTTAGCGGGAGGGTTAAATGAGCAGTTCTTC. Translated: CASSLAGGLNEQFF.

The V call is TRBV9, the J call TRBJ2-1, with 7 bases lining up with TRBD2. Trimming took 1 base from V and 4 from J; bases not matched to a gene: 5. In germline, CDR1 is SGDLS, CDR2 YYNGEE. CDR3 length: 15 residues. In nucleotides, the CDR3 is TGTGCCAGCAGCGTAACGGGACTAAATTACAATGAGCAGTTCTTC. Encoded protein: CASSVTGLNYNEQFF. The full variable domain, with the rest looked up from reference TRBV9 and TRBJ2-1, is DSGVTQTPKHLITATGQRVTLRCSPRSGDLSVYWYQQSLDQGLQFLIQYYNGEERAKGNILERFSAQQFPDLHSELNLSSLELGDSALYFCASSVTGLNYNEQFFGPGTRLTVL.

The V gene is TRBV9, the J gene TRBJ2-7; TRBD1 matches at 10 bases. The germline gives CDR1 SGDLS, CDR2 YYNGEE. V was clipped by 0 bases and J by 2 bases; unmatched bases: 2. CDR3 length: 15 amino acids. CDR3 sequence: CASSVAGTGAYEQYF. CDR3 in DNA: TGTGCCAGCAGCGTAGCCGGGACAGGGGCCTACGAGCAGTACTTC.

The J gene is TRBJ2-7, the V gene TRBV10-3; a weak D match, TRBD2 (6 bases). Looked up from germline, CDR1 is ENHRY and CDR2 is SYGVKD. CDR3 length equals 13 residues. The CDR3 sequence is CAHRGAGDYEQYF. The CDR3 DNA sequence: TGTGCTCATCGCGGGGCAGGAGACTACGAGCAGTACTTC.